This T cell receptor beta chain emerged from a study of beta chain features in type 1 diabetes. General study points: Shorter templates might be favored by PCR, equally in patients and controls.

V lost 3 bases and J lost 9, with 9 bases in between. The germline gives CDR1 KGHSH, CDR2 LQKENI. There are 12 residues in the CDR3. This clone was observed a handful of times. Its matching antigen is unknown. The sequenced template was cDNA made from the entire isolated RNA. TCRdb's table, derived via immunoSEQ multiplex PCR, lists solely in-frame clones and lacks some. The sample has a few hundred thousand clones, 30% seen once. Cell sorting via CD45RO/CCR7/CD25/CD127/CD95/CD27 was performed to obtain CD4+ naive, central memory, regulatory and stem cell-like memory cells. This chain uses TRBV18 with TRBJ2-1, with unresolved D. This sequence originates from a young man in good health. The sample taken for sequencing was naive CD4+ T cells from blood. The CDR3 region has the DNA TGTGCCAGCTCACCGGGTAACTTTGAGCAGTTCTTC. This encodes CASSPGNFEQFF.